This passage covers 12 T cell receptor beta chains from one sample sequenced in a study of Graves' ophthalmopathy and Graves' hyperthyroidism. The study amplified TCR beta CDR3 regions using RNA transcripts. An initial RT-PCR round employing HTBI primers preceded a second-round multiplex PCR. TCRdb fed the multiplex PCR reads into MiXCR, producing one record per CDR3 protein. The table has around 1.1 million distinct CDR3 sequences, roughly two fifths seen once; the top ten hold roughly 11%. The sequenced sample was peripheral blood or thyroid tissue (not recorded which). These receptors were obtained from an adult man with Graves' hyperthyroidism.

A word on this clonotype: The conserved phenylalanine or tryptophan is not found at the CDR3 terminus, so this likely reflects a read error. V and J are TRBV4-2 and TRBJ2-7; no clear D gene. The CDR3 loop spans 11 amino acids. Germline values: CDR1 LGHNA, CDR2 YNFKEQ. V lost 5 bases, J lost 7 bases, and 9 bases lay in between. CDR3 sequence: CASSLAREQYL. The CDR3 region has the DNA TGTGCCAGCAGCTTGGCGCGTGAGCAGTACCTC.

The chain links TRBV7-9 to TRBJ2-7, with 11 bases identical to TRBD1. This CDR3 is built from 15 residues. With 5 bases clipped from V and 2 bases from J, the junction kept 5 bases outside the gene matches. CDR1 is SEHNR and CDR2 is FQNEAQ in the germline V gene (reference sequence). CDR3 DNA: TGTGCCAGCAGCAAAGGGACAGGGGGACCCTACGAGCAGTACTTC. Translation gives CASSKGTGGPYEQYF.

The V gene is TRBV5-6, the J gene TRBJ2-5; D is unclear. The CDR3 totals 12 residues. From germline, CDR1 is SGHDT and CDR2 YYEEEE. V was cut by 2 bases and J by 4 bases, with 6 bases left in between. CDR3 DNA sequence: TGTGCCAGCAGCTTTTGGACAGAGACCCAGTACTTC. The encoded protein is CASSFWTETQYF.

CDR3 nucleotides: TGTGCCACCGCCGGGACTAGCGACGAGCAGTACTTC. This gives the protein CATAGTSDEQYF. The V gene is TRBV24-1, the J gene TRBJ2-7, with TRBD2 matching 10 bases. With V trimmed by 9 bases and J by 5 bases, 3 bases remained unmatched. This CDR3 has 12 residues. CDR1 KGHDR and CDR2 SFDVKD come from the germline V gene.

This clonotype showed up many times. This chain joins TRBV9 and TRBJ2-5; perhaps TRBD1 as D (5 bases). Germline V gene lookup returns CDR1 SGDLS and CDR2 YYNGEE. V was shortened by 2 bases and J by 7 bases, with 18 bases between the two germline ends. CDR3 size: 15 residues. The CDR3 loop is CASSVTDMFWGTQYF. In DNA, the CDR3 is TGTGCCAGCAGCGTTACGGACATGTTCTGGGGGACCCAGTACTTC.

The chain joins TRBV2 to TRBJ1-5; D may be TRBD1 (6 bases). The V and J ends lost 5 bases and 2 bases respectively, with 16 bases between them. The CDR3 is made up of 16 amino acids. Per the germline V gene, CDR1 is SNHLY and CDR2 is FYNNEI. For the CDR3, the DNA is TGTGCCAGCAGTTTCGGAAGAGGGGGTGGCAATCAGCCCCAGCATTTT. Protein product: CASSFGRGGGNQPQHF.

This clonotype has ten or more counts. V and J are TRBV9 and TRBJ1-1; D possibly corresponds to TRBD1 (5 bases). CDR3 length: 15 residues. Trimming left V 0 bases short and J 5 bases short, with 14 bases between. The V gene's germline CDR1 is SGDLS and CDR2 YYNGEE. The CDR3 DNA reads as TGTGCCAGCAGCGTAGTTCCAGGGCGTGGGACTGAAGCTTTCTTT. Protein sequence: CASSVVPGRGTEAFF.

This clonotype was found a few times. The CDR3 DNA follows: TGTGCCAGCAGTCCGCTAGCGGCGACCGGGGAGCTGTTTTTT. Translating it yields CASSPLAATGELFF. This rearrangement joins TRBV6-2 or TRBV6-3 to TRBJ2-2, with TRBD2 identical over 7 bases. Trimming cost V 5 bases and J 5 bases; bases outside gene matches: 5. The CDR3 loop spans 14 amino acids. Germline V gene lookup returns CDR1 MNHEY and CDR2 SVGEGT.

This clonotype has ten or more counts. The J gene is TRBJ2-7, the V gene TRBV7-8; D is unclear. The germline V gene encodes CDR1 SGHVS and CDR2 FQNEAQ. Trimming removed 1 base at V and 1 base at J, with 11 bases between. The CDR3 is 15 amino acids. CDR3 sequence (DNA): TGTGCCAGCAGCTTAGGGGCAGAGCTATCCTACGAGCAGTACTTC. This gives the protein CASSLGAELSYEQYF.

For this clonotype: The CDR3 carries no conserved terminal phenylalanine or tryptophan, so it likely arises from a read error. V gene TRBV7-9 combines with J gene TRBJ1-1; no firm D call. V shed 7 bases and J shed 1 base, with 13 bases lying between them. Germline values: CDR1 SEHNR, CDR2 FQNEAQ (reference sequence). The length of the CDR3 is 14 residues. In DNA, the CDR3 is TGTGCCAGCACCTTTGGGGAAGGGAACACTGAAGCTTTCCTT. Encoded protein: CASTFGEGNTEAFL.

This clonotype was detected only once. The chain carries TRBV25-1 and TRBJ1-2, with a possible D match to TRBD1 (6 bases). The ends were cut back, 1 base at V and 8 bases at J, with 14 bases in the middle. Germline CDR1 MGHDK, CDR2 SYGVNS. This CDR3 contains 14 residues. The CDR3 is CASSEWVGTSGYTF. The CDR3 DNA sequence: TGTGCCAGCAGTGAATGGGTAGGGACATCAGGCTACACCTTC.

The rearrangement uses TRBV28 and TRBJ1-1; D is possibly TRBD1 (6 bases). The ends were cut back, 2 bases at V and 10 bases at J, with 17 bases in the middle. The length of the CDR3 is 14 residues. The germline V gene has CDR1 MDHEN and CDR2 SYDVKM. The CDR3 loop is CASSLPVPGAGAFF. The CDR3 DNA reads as TGTGCCAGCAGTTTACCCGTGCCAGGGGCCGGAGCTTTCTTT.